Given below is one TCR beta chain in context. Its antigen is not known. Healthy bone marrow donors made up the cohort. This CDR3 spans 16 amino acids. After removal of 0 bases from V and 3 bases from J, the junction contained 1 base not matched to a gene. Looked up from germline, CDR1 is SGHRS and CDR2 is YFSETQ. The record originates from a study of cytomegalovirus exposure and HLA in healthy donors. The PCR used 60 Vbeta and 13 Jbeta primers. Measured with immunoSEQ multiplex PCR; TCRdb has only the in-frame clones, and not every one. The data include just over 40,000 clones; the top ten clones carry 5% to 8%. Study findings and constraints: At a 0.05 false discovery rate, a later analysis found some 18,000 TCR beta sequences to be associated with HLA alleles. Immune exposure information comprised only CMV serostatus. HLA-A and HLA-B allele assignments for most subjects were reportedly predicted accurately using TCR beta sequences.

Sequencing was carried out using PBMCs. The receptor was isolated from a man under 40 in good health and CMV-seronegative. This sequence joins TRBV5-1 and TRBJ2-1; 12 bases map to TRBD2. The DNA of the CDR3 is TGCGCCAGCAGCTTGGCGACTAGCGGGAGCTACAATGAGCAGTTCTTC. Translation gives CASSLATSGSYNEQFF. The whole variable domain, filled in from reference TRBV5-1 and TRBJ2-1, reads KAGVTQTPRYLIKTRGQQVTLSCSPISGHRSVSWYQQTPGQGLQFLFEYFSETQRNKGNFPGRFSGRQFSNSRSEMNVSTLELGDSALYLCASSLATSGSYNEQFFGPGTRLTVL.